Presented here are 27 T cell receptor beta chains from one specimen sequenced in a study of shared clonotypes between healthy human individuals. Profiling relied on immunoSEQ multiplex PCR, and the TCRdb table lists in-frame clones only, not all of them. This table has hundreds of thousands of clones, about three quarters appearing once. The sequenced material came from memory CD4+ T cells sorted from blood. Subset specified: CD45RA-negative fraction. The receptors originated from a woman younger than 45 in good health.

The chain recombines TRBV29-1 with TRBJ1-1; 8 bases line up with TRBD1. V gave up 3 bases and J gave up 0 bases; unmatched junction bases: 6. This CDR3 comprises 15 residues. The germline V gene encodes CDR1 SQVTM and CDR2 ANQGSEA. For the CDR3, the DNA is TGCAGCGTTGATTCCAGGGGGCGTTTGAACACTGAAGCTTTCTTT. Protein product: CSVDSRGRLNTEAFF.

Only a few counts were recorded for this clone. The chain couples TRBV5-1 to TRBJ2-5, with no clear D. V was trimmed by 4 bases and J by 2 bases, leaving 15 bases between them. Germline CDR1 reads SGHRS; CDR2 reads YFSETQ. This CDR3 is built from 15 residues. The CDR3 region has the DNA TGCGCCAGCAGCCCCGAAGGACGGGTACAAGAGACCCAGTACTTC. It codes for CASSPEGRVQETQYF.

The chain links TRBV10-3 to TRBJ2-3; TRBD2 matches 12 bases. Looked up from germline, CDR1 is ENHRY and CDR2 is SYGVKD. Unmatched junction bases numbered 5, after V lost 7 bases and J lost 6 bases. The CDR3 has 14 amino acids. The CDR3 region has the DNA TGTGCCATCATGGGGACTAGCGGGCCTGATACGCAGTATTTT. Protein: CAIMGTSGPDTQYF.

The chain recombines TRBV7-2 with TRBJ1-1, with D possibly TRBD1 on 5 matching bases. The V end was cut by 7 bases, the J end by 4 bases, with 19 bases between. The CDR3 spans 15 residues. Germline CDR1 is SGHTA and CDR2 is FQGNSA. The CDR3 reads CASIPVPGPFTEAFF. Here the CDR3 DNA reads TGTGCCAGCATCCCTGTGCCGGGACCCTTCACTGAAGCTTTCTTT.

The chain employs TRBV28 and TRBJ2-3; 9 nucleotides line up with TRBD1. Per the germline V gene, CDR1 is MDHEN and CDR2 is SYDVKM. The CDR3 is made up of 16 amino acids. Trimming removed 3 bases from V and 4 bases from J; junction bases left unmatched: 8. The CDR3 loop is CASSFRPDRGSDTQYF. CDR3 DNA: TGTGCCAGCAGTTTCCGTCCGGACAGGGGCTCAGATACGCAGTATTTT. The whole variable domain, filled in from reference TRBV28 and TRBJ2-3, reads DVKVTQSSRYLVKRTGEKVFLECVQDMDHENMFWYRQDPGLGLRLIYFSYDVKMKEKGDIPEGYSVSREKKERFSLILESASTNQTSMYLCASSFRPDRGSDTQYFGPGTRLTVL.

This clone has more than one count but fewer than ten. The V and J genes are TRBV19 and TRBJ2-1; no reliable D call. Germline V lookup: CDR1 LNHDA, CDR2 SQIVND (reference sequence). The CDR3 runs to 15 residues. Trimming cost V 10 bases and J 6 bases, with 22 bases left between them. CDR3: CATGPDIVEPNEQFF. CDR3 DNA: TGTGCCACAGGACCCGACATCGTGGAGCCCAATGAGCAGTTCTTC.

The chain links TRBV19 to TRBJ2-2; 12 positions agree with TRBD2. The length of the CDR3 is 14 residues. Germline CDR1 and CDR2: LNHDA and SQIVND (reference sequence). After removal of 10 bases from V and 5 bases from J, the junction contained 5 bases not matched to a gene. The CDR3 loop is CATTGTSGTGELFF. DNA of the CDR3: TGTGCCACCACCGGGACTAGCGGGACCGGGGAGCTGTTTTTT. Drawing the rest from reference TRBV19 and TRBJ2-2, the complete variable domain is DGGITQSPKYLFRKEGQNVTLSCEQNLNHDAMYWYRQDPGQGLRLIYYSQIVNDFQKGDIAEGYSVSREKKESFPLTVTSAQKNPTAFYLCATTGTSGTGELFFGEGSRLTVL.

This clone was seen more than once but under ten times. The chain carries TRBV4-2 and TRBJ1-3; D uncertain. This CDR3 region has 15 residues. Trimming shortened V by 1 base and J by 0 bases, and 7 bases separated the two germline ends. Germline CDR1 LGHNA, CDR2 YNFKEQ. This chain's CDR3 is CASSQGHSSGNTIYF. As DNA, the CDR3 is TGTGCCAGCAGCCAAGGTCACAGCTCTGGAAACACCATATATTTT.

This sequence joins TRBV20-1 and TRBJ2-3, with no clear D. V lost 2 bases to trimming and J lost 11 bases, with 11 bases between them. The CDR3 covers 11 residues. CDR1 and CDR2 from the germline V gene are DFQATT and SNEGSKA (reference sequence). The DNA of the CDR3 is TGCAGTGCTAGACCGGCCGAAGGGCAGTATTTT. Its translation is CSARPAEGQYF.

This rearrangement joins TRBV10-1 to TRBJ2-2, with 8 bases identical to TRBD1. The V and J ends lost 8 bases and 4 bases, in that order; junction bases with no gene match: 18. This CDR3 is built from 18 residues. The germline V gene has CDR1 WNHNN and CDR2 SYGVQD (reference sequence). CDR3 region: CASPRYRGSVRSTGELFF. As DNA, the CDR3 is TGCGCCAGCCCCCGGTACAGGGGGAGTGTGCGTTCCACCGGGGAGCTGTTTTTT.

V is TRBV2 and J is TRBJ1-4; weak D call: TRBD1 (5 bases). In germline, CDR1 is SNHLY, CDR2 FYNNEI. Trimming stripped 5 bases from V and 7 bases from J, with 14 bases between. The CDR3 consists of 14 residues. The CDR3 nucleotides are TGTGCCAGCAGTCAATGGACAACTGGTGAAAAACTGTTTTTT. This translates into CASSQWTTGEKLFF. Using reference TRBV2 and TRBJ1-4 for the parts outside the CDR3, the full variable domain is EPEVTQTPSHQVTQMGQEVILRCVPISNHLYFYWYRQILGQKVEFLVSFYNNEISEKSEIFDDQFSVERPDGSNFTLKIRSTKLEDSAMYFCASSQWTTGEKLFFGSGTQLSVL.

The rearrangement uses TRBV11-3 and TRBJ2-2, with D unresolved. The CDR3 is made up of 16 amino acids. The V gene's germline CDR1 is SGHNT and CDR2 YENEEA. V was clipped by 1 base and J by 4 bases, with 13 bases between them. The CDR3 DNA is TGTGCCAGCAGCTTAGGATACGGGTGGTCCACCGGGGAGCTGTTTTTT. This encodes CASSLGYGWSTGELFF.

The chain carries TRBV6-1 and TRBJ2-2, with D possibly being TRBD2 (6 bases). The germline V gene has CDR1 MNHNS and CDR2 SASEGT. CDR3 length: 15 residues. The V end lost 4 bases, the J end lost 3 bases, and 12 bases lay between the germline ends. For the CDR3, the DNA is TGTGCCAGCAGTGGCCACCGGGAGTACACCGGGGAGCTGTTTTTT. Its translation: CASSGHREYTGELFF.

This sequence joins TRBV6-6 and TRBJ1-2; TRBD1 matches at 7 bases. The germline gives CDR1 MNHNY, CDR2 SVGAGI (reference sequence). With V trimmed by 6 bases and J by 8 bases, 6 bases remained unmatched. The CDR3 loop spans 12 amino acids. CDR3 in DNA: TGTGCCAGCAGAGCAGGGGGACGGGGCTACACCTTC. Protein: CASRAGGRGYTF.

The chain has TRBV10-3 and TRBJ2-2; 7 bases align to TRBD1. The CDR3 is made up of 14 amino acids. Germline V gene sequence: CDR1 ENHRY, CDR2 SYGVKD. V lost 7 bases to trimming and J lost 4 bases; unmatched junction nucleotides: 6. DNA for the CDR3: TGTGCCATCACTAGGACAGGCGGCACCGGGGAGCTGTTTTTT. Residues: CAITRTGGTGELFF.

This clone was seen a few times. The CDR3 protein is CASREGGGYTF. CDR3 coding DNA: TGTGCCAGCCGGGAGGGGGGAGGCTACACCTTC. The chain combines TRBV6-1 with TRBJ1-2; perhaps TRBD1 as D (6 bases). Germline V gene sequence: CDR1 MNHNS, CDR2 SASEGT. CDR3 length: 11 amino acids. Trimming removed 8 bases at V and 8 bases at J, with 12 bases between.

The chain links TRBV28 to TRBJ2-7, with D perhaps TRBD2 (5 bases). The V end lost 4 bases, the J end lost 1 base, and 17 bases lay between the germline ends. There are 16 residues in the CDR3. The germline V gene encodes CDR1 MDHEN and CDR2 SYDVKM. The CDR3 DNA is TGTGCCAGCAGTTACGCCGGAGGAAGGGCGTCCTACGAGCAGTACTTC. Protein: CASSYAGGRASYEQYF.

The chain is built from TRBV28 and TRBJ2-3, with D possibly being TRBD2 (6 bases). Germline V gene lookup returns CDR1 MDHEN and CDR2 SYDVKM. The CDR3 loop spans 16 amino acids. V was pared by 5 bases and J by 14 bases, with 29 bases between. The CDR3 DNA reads TGTGCCAGCAGTCCCACCGGCACCCTTTTTGGAGGGAGGCTGTATTTT. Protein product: CASSPTGTLFGGRLYF.

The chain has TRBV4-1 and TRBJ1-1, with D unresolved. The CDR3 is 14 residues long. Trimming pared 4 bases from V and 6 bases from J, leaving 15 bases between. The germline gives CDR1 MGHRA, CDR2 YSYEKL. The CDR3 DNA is TGCGCCAGCAGCCCGACCAGAGGTAGCTCTGAAGCTTTCTTT. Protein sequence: CASSPTRGSSEAFF.

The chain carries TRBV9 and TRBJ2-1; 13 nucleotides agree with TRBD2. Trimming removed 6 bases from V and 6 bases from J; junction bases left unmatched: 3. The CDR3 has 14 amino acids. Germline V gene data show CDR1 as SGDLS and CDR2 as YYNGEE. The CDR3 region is CASTRTSGSNEQFF. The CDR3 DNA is TGTGCCAGCACAAGGACTAGCGGGAGCAATGAGCAGTTCTTC.

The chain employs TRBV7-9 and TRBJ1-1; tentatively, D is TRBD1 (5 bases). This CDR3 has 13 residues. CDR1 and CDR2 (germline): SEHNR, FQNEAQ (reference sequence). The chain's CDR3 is CAVSSRDATEAFF. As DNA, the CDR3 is TGTGCAGTGAGTAGCAGGGATGCAACTGAAGCTTTCTTT.

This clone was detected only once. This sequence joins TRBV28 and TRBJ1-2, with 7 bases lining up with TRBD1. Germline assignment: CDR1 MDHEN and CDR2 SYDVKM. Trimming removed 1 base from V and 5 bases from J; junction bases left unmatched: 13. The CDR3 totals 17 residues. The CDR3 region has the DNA TGTGCCAGCAGTTTATCCCCGACCCTACAGGGGAGGTATGGCTACACCTTC. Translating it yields CASSLSPTLQGRYGYTF.

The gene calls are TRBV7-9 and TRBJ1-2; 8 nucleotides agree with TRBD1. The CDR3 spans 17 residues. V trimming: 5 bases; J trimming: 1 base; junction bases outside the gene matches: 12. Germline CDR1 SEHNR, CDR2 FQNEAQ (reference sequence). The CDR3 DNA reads TGTGCCAGCAGCCGACCGCGGGCCAGGGGGCATAACTATGGCTACACCTTC. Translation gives CASSRPRARGHNYGYTF.

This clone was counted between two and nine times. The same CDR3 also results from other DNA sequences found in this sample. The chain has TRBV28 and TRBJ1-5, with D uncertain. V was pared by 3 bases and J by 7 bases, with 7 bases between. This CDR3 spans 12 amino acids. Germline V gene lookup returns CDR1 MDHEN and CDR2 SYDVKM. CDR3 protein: CASSFLNQPQHF. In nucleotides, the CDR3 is TGTGCCAGCAGTTTCCTAAACCAGCCCCAGCATTTT.

The CDR3 coding sequence is TGTGCCAGCAGTTCCAGTGTCTGGCCTAGCGGGAGGACCACGGATACGCAGTATTTT. Translating it yields CASSSSVWPSGRTTDTQYF. The V gene is TRBV7-6, the J gene TRBJ2-3, with TRBD2 matching 11 bases. This CDR3 contains 19 residues. CDR1 SGHVS and CDR2 FNYEAQ come from the germline V gene. J lost 6 bases, V lost 6 bases, and 20 bases had no gene match.

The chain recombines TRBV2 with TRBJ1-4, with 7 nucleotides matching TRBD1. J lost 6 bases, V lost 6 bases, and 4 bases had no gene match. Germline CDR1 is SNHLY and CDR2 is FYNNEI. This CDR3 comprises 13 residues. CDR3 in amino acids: CASSQQGDEKLFF. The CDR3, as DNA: TGTGCCAGCAGCCAGCAGGGGGATGAAAAACTGTTTTTT. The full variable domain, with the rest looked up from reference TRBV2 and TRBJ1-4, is EPEVTQTPSHQVTQMGQEVILRCVPISNHLYFYWYRQILGQKVEFLVSFYNNEISEKSEIFDDQFSVERPDGSNFTLKIRSTKLEDSAMYFCASSQQGDEKLFFGSGTQLSVL.

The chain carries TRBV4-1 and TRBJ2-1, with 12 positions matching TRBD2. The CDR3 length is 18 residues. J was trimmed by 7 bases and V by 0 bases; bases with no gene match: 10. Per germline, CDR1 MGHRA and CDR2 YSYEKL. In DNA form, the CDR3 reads TGCGCCAGCAGCCAAGATAAGGCTAGCGGGAGGGCCAGGAATGAGCAGTTCTTC. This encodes CASSQDKASGRARNEQFF.